This T cell receptor beta chain was identified during a study of CD8 T cells in ankylosing spondylitis. This CDR3 spans 16 amino acids. The germline V gene has CDR1 LNHNV and CDR2 YYDKDF (reference sequence). J was trimmed by 3 bases and V by 1 base; bases with no gene match: 3. Many counts were recorded for this clonotype. Its matching antigen is unknown. By quantitative 5'-RACE with molecular barcodes, the TCR beta libraries were made. TCRdb used MiXCR to reprocess the 5' RACE reads, holding one entry per CDR3 protein. The repertoire holds 300,000 to 400,000 distinct CDR3 sequences, with roughly 11% as singletons. Overall study findings and caveats: CD8+ cells made up the disease-linked clones, which were relatively rare in peripheral blood. The study identified a TCR beta motif of several highly homologous variants that appeared characteristic of ankylosing spondylitis blood. Certain motif variants had earlier been reported in reactive arthritis synovial fluid and blood.

The sample comprised blood, either unsorted or a sorted T cell fraction (not recorded which). The rearrangement uses TRBV15 and TRBJ2-1; 10 nucleotides line up with TRBD2. The TCR sequence derives from a female donor with ankylosing spondylitis or in good health (not recorded which). The CDR3 here is CATSRVWTSGYNEQFF. CDR3 in DNA: TGTGCCACCAGCAGAGTGTGGACTAGCGGCTACAATGAGCAGTTCTTC.